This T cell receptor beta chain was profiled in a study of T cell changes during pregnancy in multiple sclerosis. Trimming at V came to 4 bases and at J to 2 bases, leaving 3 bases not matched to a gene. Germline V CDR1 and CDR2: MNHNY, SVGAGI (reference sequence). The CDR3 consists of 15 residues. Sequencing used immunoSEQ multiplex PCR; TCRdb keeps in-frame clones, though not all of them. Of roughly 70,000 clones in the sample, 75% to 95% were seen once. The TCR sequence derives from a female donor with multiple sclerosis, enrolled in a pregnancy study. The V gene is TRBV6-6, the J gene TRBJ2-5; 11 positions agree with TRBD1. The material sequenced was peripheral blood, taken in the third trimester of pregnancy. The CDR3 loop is CASSSRDRGQETQYF. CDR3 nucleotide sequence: TGTGCCAGCAGTTCCCGGGACAGGGGGCAAGAGACCCAGTACTTC.